These T cell receptor beta chains were read from a single sample in a study of neoadjuvant anti-PD-1 for oral cavity cancer. Clones were read by immunoSEQ multiplex PCR, and TCRdb kept only the in-frame ones, dropping some. The data contain around 65,000 clones, about 90% of them singletons. The specimen comprised PBMCs, sampled after nivolumab (anti-PD-1) treatment. Every receptor here comes from a person between 40 and 80 years old with oral cavity squamous cell carcinoma. CDR3s include the opening cysteine and the closing phenylalanine or tryptophan. The order of the fields is CDR3 DNA, CDR3 protein, D gene, V gene, J gene, clone size. D genes are given only for firm matches. Not all rows give a size; the values are once, few, many and, for expanded clones, a class.

TGTGCCAGCAGCACAGATAGCGGGGGGGCTACAGATACGCAGTATTTT	CASSTDSGGATDTQYF	TRBD2	TRBV7-9	TRBJ2-3	NA
TGTGCCAGCAGTGTTGGGGGCGCGCCCACAGATACGCAGTATTTT	CASSVGGAPTDTQYF	NA	TRBV2	TRBJ2-3	few
TGTGCCAGCAACCCGACTAGCGGTTACAATGAGCAGTTCTTC	CASNPTSGYNEQFF	TRBD2	TRBV6-1	TRBJ2-1	NA
TGTGCCAGCAGTTTATACTGGGACTCTTATGAAAAACTGTTTTTT	CASSLYWDSYEKLFF	NA	TRBV27	TRBJ1-4	once
TGTGCCAGCAGCCGTCGGCGGGGGTACAATGAGCAGTTCTTC	CASSRRRGYNEQFF	TRBD2	TRBV11-2	TRBJ2-1	NA
TGTGCCAGCAGCTTAATGGCAGCAAACTATGGCTACACCTTC	CASSLMAANYGYTF	NA	TRBV7-8	TRBJ1-2	once
TGCGCCAGCAGCCTAAGTCAGGTGCAAGAGACCCAGTACTTC	CASSLSQVQETQYF	NA	TRBV5-1	TRBJ2-5	NA
TGTGCCAGCAGCCTCGGACAGAGTTTCTACGAGCAGTACTTC	CASSLGQSFYEQYF	NA	TRBV13	TRBJ2-7	NA
TGTGCCTGGAGTGACGAGGCGGGCGAAGAGACCCAGTACTTC	CAWSDEAGEETQYF	NA	TRBV30	TRBJ2-5	NA
TGTGCCAGCAGCTCCGTTGGGACTAGCGGGAGCAGCTCCTACAATGAGCAGTTCTTC	CASSSVGTSGSSSYNEQFF	TRBD2	TRBV7-3	TRBJ2-1	once
TGTGCCAGCAGCCAAGCGGGATCCTCCTACGAGCAGTACTTC	CASSQAGSSYEQYF	TRBD2	TRBV7-9	TRBJ2-7	few
TGTGCCAGCAGTGTACAGGATCGGGATCAGCCCCAGCATTTT	CASSVQDRDQPQHF	NA	TRBV28	TRBJ1-5	NA